The present TCR beta chain was sequenced within a study of OX40 agonist ivuxolimab in advanced cancers. The length of the CDR3 is 11 residues. Between the trimmed V and J ends, which lost 5 bases and 2 bases, there was a span of 1 base. Per the germline V gene, CDR1 is SGHAT and CDR2 is FQNNGV. Profiled with immunoSEQ multiplex PCR; TCRdb holds only in-frame clones, not every one. The repertoire holds 60,000 to 95,000 clones, with about 88% as singletons. The gene calls are TRBV11-2 and TRBJ2-1; D unclear. The sequence was collected from an adult with an advanced solid tumor such as melanoma, head and neck, liver or kidney cancer. This specimen was CD4+ or CD8+ T cells sorted from blood, taken in a trial of the OX40 agonist ivuxolimab. CDR3 region: CASSPYNEQFF. The CDR3 DNA reads as TGTGCCAGCAGCCCCTACAATGAGCAGTTCTTC.